Below are 15 T cell receptor beta chains sequenced from a single sample in a study of beta chain features in type 1 diabetes. The investigators reverse transcribed all of the isolated RNA, so they sequenced expressed TCRB transcripts. TCRdb's copy holds only in-frame clones and misses some; the assay was immunoSEQ multiplex PCR. Of approximately 380,000 clones in the sample, around 15% were seen once. The sequenced sample consisted of naive CD4+ T cells from blood. Receptors were obtained from a woman aged 18-30 years in good health.

The V and J genes are TRBV5-6 and TRBJ2-3; 8 nucleotides agree with TRBD1. Germline CDR1 and CDR2: SGHDT and YYEEEE. The CDR3 consists of 14 residues. V was clipped by 5 bases and J by 7 bases; unmatched bases: 9. This CDR3 is CASSSNYRGNTQYF. The CDR3 nucleotides are TGTGCCAGCAGTTCGAACTACAGGGGGAATACGCAGTATTTT.

This clone has a handful of counts. The chain uses TRBV14 and TRBJ2-1; TRBD2 matches 8 bases. The CDR3 length is 16 residues. Germline V gives CDR1 SGHDN, CDR2 FVKESK. V gave up 1 base and J gave up 4 bases; unmatched junction bases: 6. The CDR3 spells CASSQGVAGSYNEQFF. The CDR3 DNA reads as TGTGCCAGCAGCCAAGGGGTAGCGGGGAGTTACAATGAGCAGTTCTTC.

The genes are TRBV10-3 and TRBJ1-5, with TRBD1 matching 10 bases. CDR1 and CDR2 (germline): ENHRY, SYGVKD. The CDR3 totals 15 residues. V was pared by 4 bases and J by 6 bases, with 6 bases of the junction left unmatched. CDR3 protein: CAISAIGQGGQPQHF. CDR3 DNA: TGTGCCATCAGTGCGATAGGACAGGGGGGTCAGCCCCAGCATTTT.

The chain combines TRBV30 with TRBJ1-2; the D gene is possibly TRBD1 (5 bases). This CDR3 comprises 13 residues. Germline V gene data show CDR1 as GTSNPN and CDR2 as SVGIG (reference sequence). Trimming took off 5 bases at V and 4 bases at J, with 14 bases between the two ends. The CDR3 reads CAWAPRQGYGYTF. Here the CDR3 DNA reads TGTGCCTGGGCTCCCCGGCAGGGCTATGGCTACACCTTC.

The chain has TRBV15 and TRBJ1-2; D is undetermined. Looked up from germline, CDR1 is LNHNV and CDR2 is YYDKDF (reference sequence). V was shortened by 5 bases and J by 2 bases, with 12 bases between the two germline ends. CDR3 size: 14 residues. The CDR3, as DNA: TGTGCCACCAGCGGCGAGGCGGGAAACTATGGCTACACCTTC. It yields the protein CATSGEAGNYGYTF.

The genes are TRBV2 and TRBJ2-7; 9 bases are a match to TRBD2. The length of the CDR3 is 15 residues. Germline-derived CDR1 and CDR2 are SNHLY and FYNNEI. The V segment lost 8 bases and the J segment 2 bases; nucleotides outside the gene matches: 10. CDR3 DNA sequence: TGTGCCAGCGGCGGGGGGGGAGCTCGTACCTACGAGCAGTACTTC. This sequence encodes CASGGGGARTYEQYF.

The rearrangement uses TRBV29-1 and TRBJ2-1; 9 bases align to TRBD1. Trimming at V came to 7 bases and at J to 8 bases, leaving 6 bases not matched to a gene. The germline V gene encodes CDR1 SQVTM and CDR2 ANQGSEA. The CDR3 length is 12 residues. DNA for the CDR3: TGCAGCGGATCGGGACAGGGCGATGAGCAGTTCTTC. Protein: CSGSGQGDEQFF.

Only one count was recorded for this clone. The chain recombines TRBV6-5 with TRBJ2-3, with D possibly matching TRBD2 (5 bases). V lost 8 bases and J 0 bases, leaving 12 bases between the germline ends. This CDR3 region has 14 residues. Germline assignment: CDR1 MNHEY and CDR2 SVGAGI. CDR3 region: CASRSVYSTDTQYF. CDR3 bases: TGTGCCAGCCGTAGCGTATATAGCACAGATACGCAGTATTTT.

V is TRBV7-3 and J is TRBJ1-2, with 8 nucleotides matching TRBD1. The germline CDR1 and CDR2 sequences are SGHTA and FQGTGA. The CDR3 has 13 residues. V shed 4 bases and J 3 bases; nucleotides not matched to a gene: 1. The CDR3 loop reads CASSSDRDYGYTF. CDR3 coding DNA: TGTGCCAGCAGCTCGGACAGGGACTATGGCTACACCTTC.

CDR3 protein: CAWRVGTLNTEAFF. The CDR3 nucleotides are TGTGCCTGGAGAGTAGGGACTCTGAACACTGAAGCTTTCTTT. This chain uses TRBV30 with TRBJ1-1, with D possibly TRBD1 on 5 matching bases. There are 14 residues in the CDR3. The V gene lost 3 bases and the J gene lost 0 bases, with 11 bases spanning the gap. Germline-derived CDR1 and CDR2 are GTSNPN and SVGIG (reference sequence).

This clone has more than one count but fewer than ten. V gene TRBV15 combines with J gene TRBJ2-3; the match to TRBD2 covers 12 bases. V dropped 1 base and J dropped 7; count of bases not matched to a gene: 6. From germline, CDR1 is LNHNV and CDR2 YYDKDF (reference sequence). CDR3 size: 16 residues. The CDR3 loop reads CATSRGLAGDFNTQYF. The CDR3 nucleotides read TGTGCCACCAGCAGAGGACTAGCGGGAGATTTTAATACGCAGTATTTT. The full variable domain, rest sourced from reference TRBV15 and TRBJ2-3, is DAMVIQNPRYQVTQFGKPVTLSCSQTLNHNVMYWYQQKSSQAPKLLFHYYDKDFNNEADTPDNFQSRRPNTSFCFLDIRSPGLGDTAMYLCATSRGLAGDFNTQYFGPGTRLTVL.

This clone was observed a handful of times. The chain carries TRBV18 and TRBJ1-5; 10 nucleotides agree with TRBD1. This CDR3 is built from 15 residues. The germline gives CDR1 KGHSH, CDR2 LQKENI. Germline trimming cut 3 bases from V and 7 bases from J; bases unmatched to any gene: 6. CDR3 amino acids: CASSPYGQGVQPQHF. Here the CDR3 DNA reads TGTGCCAGCTCACCTTATGGACAGGGGGTCCAGCCCCAGCATTTT.

The CDR3 region is CASSRREAGGLAQYF. The DNA of the CDR3 is TGTGCCAGCAGCCGTCGAGAAGCGGGGGGGCTGGCCCAGTACTTC. The genes are TRBV7-2 and TRBJ2-5; 10 bases align to TRBD2. The germline V gene has CDR1 SGHTA and CDR2 FQGNSA. There are 15 residues in the CDR3. Unmatched junction bases numbered 12, after V lost 5 bases and J lost 9 bases.

This chain links TRBV5-4 with TRBJ2-7; possible D gene TRBD2, 6 bases. CDR3 length: 17 amino acids. Germline loops: CDR1 SGHNT, CDR2 YYREEE (reference sequence). V was clipped by 0 bases and J by 5 bases, with 21 bases between them. The CDR3 DNA follows: TGTGCCAGCAGCTTGGAAATAGCGGCTAGCTCCACCAACGAGCAGTACTTC. As protein: CASSLEIAASSTNEQYF.

V usage is TRBV2 and J usage is TRBJ2-2; D is ambiguous. The CDR3 totals 13 residues. V lost 8 bases and J 4 bases, leaving 11 bases between the germline ends. Germline-derived CDR1 and CDR2 are SNHLY and FYNNEI. Written as DNA, the CDR3 is TGTGCCAGCCCGCACTTTCCCACCGGGGAGCTGTTTTTT. It translates to CASPHFPTGELFF.